This note documents a single T cell receptor beta chain sequence. The antigen remains unidentified. Different DNA sequences within this sample yield the same CDR3. Germline V lookup: CDR1 MDHEN, CDR2 SYDVKM. This CDR3 contains 13 residues. Trimming took off 3 bases at V and 2 bases at J, with 7 bases between the two ends. The data originate from a study of shared clonotypes between healthy human individuals. General study findings and limits: Clonotypes that were shared across four donors made up 4% to 6% of naive CD4 clonotypes.

Assay runs were performed at deep level. Across several immunoSEQ plates, the genomic DNA of each subset was split evenly. Clones were read by immunoSEQ multiplex PCR, and TCRdb kept only the in-frame ones, dropping some. The table has around 2.5 million clones, approximately 94% seen once. The source material was naive CD4+ T cells from PBMCs. The sample's subset: CD45RA+ positively selected. The rearrangement links TRBV28 to TRBJ2-5, with D hard to call. The receptor was derived from a man aged 18-30 years in good health. Some clones in this sample may be carry-over from other donors' samples. Here the CDR3 reads CASSFQRQETQYF. CDR3 nucleotide sequence: TGTGCCAGCAGTTTTCAGCGTCAAGAGACCCAGTACTTC.